These T cell receptor beta chains were read from a single sample in a study of CD8 T cells in ankylosing spondylitis. One entry per CDR3 protein results from TCRdb running MiXCR on the 5' RACE reads. The top ten clones hold under 20% of a sample with some 700,000 distinct CDR3 sequences, under 20% of them seen once. Sequencing was done on a sample of blood, either unsorted or a sorted T cell fraction (not recorded which). The receptor source for this set is a male donor with ankylosing spondylitis. CDR3s include the opening cysteine and the closing phenylalanine or tryptophan. The D gene is left open where the match is weak. Clone size is given for some rows only: seen once, a few or many times, or a class if the clone is expanded.

cdr3_aa | cdr3_nt | clone_size | j_call | v_call | d_call
CATSRVTGAKNIQYF | TGTGCCACCAGCAGAGTAACGGGAGCCAAAAACATTCAGTACTTC | few | TRBJ2-4 | TRBV15 | -
CSARVLGTAQETQYF | TGCAGTGCTAGAGTTCTCGGGACAGCCCAAGAGACCCAGTACTTC | - | TRBJ2-5 | TRBV20-1 | TRBD1
CSASGVNEQFF | TGCAGTGCTAGTGGGGTCAATGAGCAGTTCTTC | - | TRBJ2-1 | TRBV20-1 | -
CSAHRYNEQFF | TGCAGTGCCCACCGATACAATGAGCAGTTCTTC | - | TRBJ2-1 | TRBV20-1 | -
CASSLFDGGEQYF | TGTGCCAGCAGTTTATTCGATGGGGGCGAGCAGTACTTC | few | TRBJ2-7 | TRBV27 | -
CASSTDRVSPHTEAFF | TGCGCCAGCAGCACCGACAGGGTTTCACCCCACACTGAAGCTTTCTTT | - | TRBJ1-1 | TRBV5-1 | TRBD1
CASSQAQGDSDTQYF | TGTGCCAGCAGCCAAGCGCAGGGGGATTCAGATACGCAGTATTTT | many | TRBJ2-3 | TRBV3-1 | TRBD1
CASSFRGATDTQYF | TGTGCCAGCAGTTTCAGGGGAGCAACGGATACGCAGTATTTT | many | TRBJ2-3 | TRBV12-3/TRBV12-4 | -
CASSPPARLNTEAFF | TGTGCCAGCTCACCACCGGCCAGGCTGAACACTGAAGCTTTCTTT | many | TRBJ1-1 | TRBV18 | -
CASSGRKSSDEQFF | TGTGCCAGCAGCGGGCGAAAGTCTTCTGATGAGCAGTTCTTC | - | TRBJ2-1 | TRBV5-4 | -
CATSVGRDEETQYF | TGTGCCACCAGTGTTGGCAGGGACGAGGAGACCCAGTACTTC | few | TRBJ2-5 | TRBV24-1 | -
CSARASGINEQFF | TGCAGTGCTAGGGCTAGCGGGATTAATGAGCAGTTCTTC | many | TRBJ2-1 | TRBV20-1 | TRBD2
CATSETGDYSGELFF | TGTGCCACCAGTGAAACAGGGGATTACTCCGGGGAGCTGTTTTTT | many | TRBJ2-2 | TRBV24-1 | TRBD1
CASSTAGAADTQYF | TGTGCCAGCAGCACAGCGGGGGCGGCAGATACGCAGTATTTT | few | TRBJ2-3 | TRBV5-6 | TRBD2
CATSRDTGVEKLFF | TGTGCCACCAGCAGAGATACAGGGGTCGAAAAACTGTTTTTT | - | TRBJ1-4 | TRBV15 | TRBD1
CASSPGQGARETQYF | TGTGCCAGCAGCCCGGGACAGGGGGCAAGAGAGACCCAGTACTTC | few | TRBJ2-5 | TRBV7-9 | TRBD1
CASSFGLAGVIDNEQFF | TGTGCCAGCAGTTTCGGACTAGCGGGAGTGATCGACAATGAGCAGTTCTTC | few | TRBJ2-1 | TRBV6-5 | TRBD2
CSALMAEQETQYF | TGCAGTGCTTTGATGGCGGAACAAGAGACCCAGTACTTC | few | TRBJ2-5 | TRBV20-1 | -
CASAPGLTGELFF | TGTGCCAGCGCCCCGGGACTAACCGGGGAGCTGTTTTTT | few | TRBJ2-2 | TRBV27 | TRBD2
CASSWGVNEQFF | TGTGCCAGCAGCTGGGGGGTCAATGAGCAGTTCTTC | few | TRBJ2-1 | TRBV11-2 | -
CASSDQQNQPQHF | TGCGCCAGCAGTGACCAACAAAATCAGCCCCAGCATTTT | - | TRBJ1-5 | TRBV10-2 | -
CASSYGPGAGVGYNEQFF | TGTGCCAGCAGTTACGGGCCGGGGGCGGGAGTGGGCTACAATGAGCAGTTCTTC | few | TRBJ2-1 | TRBV6-5 | -
CASSVDDSSYNEQFF | TGTGCCAGCAGCGTCGACGACAGCTCCTACAATGAGCAGTTCTTC | - | TRBJ2-1 | TRBV11-1 | -
CASSQRQAMNTEAFF | TGTGCCAGCAGCCAACGACAGGCCATGAACACTGAAGCTTTCTTT | - | TRBJ1-1 | TRBV3-1 | -
CSARDPGQETQYF | TGCAGTGCTAGAGATCCTGGCCAAGAGACCCAGTACTTC | - | TRBJ2-5 | TRBV20-1 | -
CASSSDRGGYNSPLHF | TGTGCCAGCAGCTCTGACAGGGGCGGCTATAATTCACCCCTCCACTTT | - | TRBJ1-6 | TRBV7-9 | TRBD1
CSAKTGGTYEQYF | TGCAGTGCTAAGACAGGGGGGACCTACGAGCAGTACTTC | - | TRBJ2-7 | TRBV20-1 | TRBD1
CASSYPKSGNQETQYF | TGTGCCAGCAGTTACCCCAAAAGCGGGAACCAAGAGACCCAGTACTTC | - | TRBJ2-5 | TRBV6-2/TRBV6-3 | TRBD2
CASSQGGTGLYSNQPQHF | TGTGCCAGCAGCCAAGGTGGGACCGGGCTTTATAGCAATCAGCCCCAGCATTTT | few | TRBJ1-5 | TRBV4-2 | -
CASSLVGGLQETQYF | TGTGCCAGCAGCTTAGTGGGGGGCCTGCAAGAGACCCAGTACTTC | - | TRBJ2-5 | TRBV7-9 | -
CASITRQGSTEAFF | TGTGCCAGCATTACCCGACAGGGGAGCACTGAAGCTTTCTTT | - | TRBJ1-1 | TRBV27 | TRBD1
CASSLRPSGEPYNEQFF | TGTGCCAGCAGCTTACGGCCTAGCGGGGAACCTTACAATGAGCAGTTCTTC | few | TRBJ2-1 | TRBV11-2 | TRBD2
CASSVNWGAPNQPQHF | TGTGCCAGCAGTGTTAATTGGGGTGCCCCCAATCAGCCCCAGCATTTT | few | TRBJ1-5 | TRBV6-1 | -
CASSPFFSGSSYEQYF | TGTGCCAGTAGCCCCTTCTTTAGCGGAAGCTCCTACGAGCAGTACTTC | - | TRBJ2-7 | TRBV19 | -
CSVYKRGGQGIFNEQFF | TGCAGCGTTTACAAGAGGGGGGGACAGGGTATTTTTAATGAGCAGTTCTTC | - | TRBJ2-1 | TRBV29-1 | TRBD1
CASSPLVGFGANVLTF | TGTGCCAGCAGCCCCCTCGTCGGGTTTGGGGCCAACGTCCTGACTTTC | - | TRBJ2-6 | TRBV7-9 | -
CASISDTEAFF | TGCGCCAGCATCTCGGACACTGAAGCTTTCTTT | few | TRBJ1-1 | TRBV5-1 | -